Presented here are 11 T cell receptor beta chains from one specimen sequenced in a study of T cell responses to AZD1222 COVID-19 vaccine. Libraries were prepared by immunoSEQ multiplex PCR; TCRdb keeps only in-frame clonotypes and omits some of them. Altogether roughly 120,000 clones are present, 80% to 95% being singletons, with the ten largest covering 2% to 2.5%. This specimen consisted of peripheral blood, obtained 28 days after the second AZD1222 dose. The source is an adult who received the AZD1222 COVID-19 vaccine.

The chain has TRBV11-2 and TRBJ1-1; maybe TRBD1 (5 bases). V was cut by 5 bases and J by 0 bases, with 22 bases left in between. Germline V gene data show CDR1 as SGHAT and CDR2 as FQNNGV. The CDR3 length is 18 residues. The DNA of the CDR3 is TGTGCCAGCAGCCCCACCTTCGCCTCGGGGGGAATGAACACTGAAGCTTTCTTT. Protein: CASSPTFASGGMNTEAFF. Together with reference TRBV11-2 and TRBJ1-1, the CDR3 gives the full variable domain: EAGVAQSPRYKIIEKRQSVAFWCNPISGHATLYWYQQILGQGPKLLIQFQNNGVVDDSQLPKDRFSAERLKGVDSTLKIQPAKLEDSAVYLCASSPTFASGGMNTEAFFGQGTRLTVV.

The chain combines TRBV5-1 with TRBJ1-1; 8 bases line up with TRBD1. V lost 5 bases, J lost 5 bases, and 11 bases stayed unmatched. This CDR3 spans 15 amino acids. Germline loops: CDR1 SGHRS, CDR2 YFSETQ. The CDR3 loop is CASRVLSGQGTEAFF. The CDR3 coding sequence is TGCGCCAGCAGGGTTCTGTCAGGACAGGGAACTGAAGCTTTCTTT.

The V gene is TRBV11-2, the J gene TRBJ1-4; the D gene is possibly TRBD1 (6 bases). The V gene's germline CDR1 is SGHAT and CDR2 FQNNGV. This CDR3 spans 15 amino acids. Trimming took off 6 bases at V and 5 bases at J, with 16 bases between the two ends. CDR3 sequence reads: CASSRGGGINEKLFF. CDR3 DNA: TGTGCCAGCAGTCGAGGAGGGGGAATCAATGAAAAACTGTTTTTT.

The chain combines TRBV5-1 with TRBJ2-1, with 7 bases identical to TRBD2. Germline lookup yields CDR1 SGHRS and CDR2 YFSETQ. V was clipped by 4 bases and J by 2 bases; unmatched bases: 3. This CDR3 has 14 residues. In DNA, the CDR3 is TGCGCCAGCAGCCCTAGCGGAGCCTACAATGAGCAGTTCTTC. This gives the protein CASSPSGAYNEQFF.

About this clone: This specimen includes other DNA sequences encoding the same CDR3. V gene TRBV5-6 combines with J gene TRBJ1-5; unclear D gene. CDR1 and CDR2 from the germline V gene are SGHDT and YYEEEE. The CDR3 is made up of 13 amino acids. V was pared by 4 bases and J by 3 bases, with 8 bases between. The CDR3 sequence: CASSLGNNQPQHF. The CDR3 bases are TGTGCCAGCAGCCTGGGCAACAATCAGCCCCAGCATTTT.

The V and J genes are TRBV23-1 and TRBJ1-1; D perhaps matches TRBD1 (5 bases). TRBV23-1 is classed as an ORF, of uncertain function. Trimming left V 7 bases short and J 1 base short, with 16 bases between. The CDR3 is 15 amino acids. The CDR3 nucleotides read TGCGCCAGCATTTTCGACGGGGGAAAGAACACTGAAGCTTTCTTT. It codes for CASIFDGGKNTEAFF.

V usage is TRBV9 and J usage is TRBJ2-2; 7 bases are shared with TRBD2. CDR3 length equals 14 residues. Germline loops: CDR1 SGDLS, CDR2 YYNGEE. The J segment lost 6 bases and the V segment lost 2 bases, leaving 4 bases of the junction unmatched. The CDR3 sequence is CASSVLSGSGELFF. Here the CDR3 DNA reads TGTGCCAGCAGCGTCCTTAGCGGGTCCGGGGAGCTGTTTTTT.

The chain has TRBV30 and TRBJ1-5, with no clear D. The germline V gene has CDR1 GTSNPN and CDR2 SVGIG (reference sequence). With 1 base removed from V and 0 bases from J, the gap between germline ends came to 4 bases. CDR3 length equals 13 residues. DNA for the CDR3: TGTGCCTGGAGTGGCCATAGCAATCAGCCCCAGCATTTT. Protein sequence: CAWSGHSNQPQHF.

The chain is built from TRBV20-1 and TRBJ1-5; unclear D gene. Looked up from germline, CDR1 is DFQATT and CDR2 is SNEGSKA (reference sequence). V lost 3 bases and J 0 bases, leaving 15 bases between the germline ends. This CDR3 is built from 16 residues. The CDR3 sequence: CSASIRRGYSNQPQHF. The CDR3 DNA sequence: TGCAGTGCTAGTATCCGGCGAGGATATAGCAATCAGCCCCAGCATTTT.

V gene TRBV18 combines with J gene TRBJ2-7; D may be TRBD2 (6 bases). Germline loops: CDR1 KGHSH, CDR2 LQKENI. CDR3 length: 13 amino acids. Deletions cut 3 bases from V and 2 bases from J, with 8 bases between. CDR3: CASSPTSTYEQYF. DNA for the CDR3: TGTGCCAGCTCACCGACTAGTACCTACGAGCAGTACTTC.

V is TRBV7-9 and J is TRBJ1-1; D is perhaps TRBD1 (5 bases). V was pared by 3 bases and J by 1 base, with 18 bases between. This CDR3 is 17 amino acids long. The germline gives CDR1 SEHNR, CDR2 FQNEAQ (reference sequence). The CDR3 sequence is CASSLWGGGWKNTEAFF. The DNA for the CDR3 is TGTGCCAGCAGCTTGTGGGGGGGAGGTTGGAAGAACACTGAAGCTTTCTTT.